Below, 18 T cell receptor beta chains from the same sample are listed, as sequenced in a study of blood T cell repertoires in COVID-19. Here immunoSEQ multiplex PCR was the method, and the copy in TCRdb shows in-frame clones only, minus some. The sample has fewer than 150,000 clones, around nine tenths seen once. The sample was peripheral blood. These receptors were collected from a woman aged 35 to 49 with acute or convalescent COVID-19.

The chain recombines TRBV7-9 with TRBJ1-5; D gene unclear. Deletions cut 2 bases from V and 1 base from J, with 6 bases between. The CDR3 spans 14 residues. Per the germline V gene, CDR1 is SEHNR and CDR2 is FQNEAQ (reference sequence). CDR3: CASSLPGSNQPQHF. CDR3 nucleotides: TGTGCCAGCAGCTTACCCGGGAGCAATCAGCCCCAGCATTTT.

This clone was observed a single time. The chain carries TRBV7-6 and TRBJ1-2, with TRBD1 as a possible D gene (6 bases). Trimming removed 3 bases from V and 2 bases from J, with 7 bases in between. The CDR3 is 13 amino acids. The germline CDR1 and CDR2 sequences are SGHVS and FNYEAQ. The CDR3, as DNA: TGTGCCAGCAGCTTTCAGGGGAACTATGGCTACACCTTC. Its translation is CASSFQGNYGYTF.

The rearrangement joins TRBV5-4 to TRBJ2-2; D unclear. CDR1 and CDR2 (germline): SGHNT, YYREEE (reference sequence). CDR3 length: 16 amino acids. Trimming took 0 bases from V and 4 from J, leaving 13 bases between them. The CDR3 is CASSLGPGHGTGELFF. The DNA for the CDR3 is TGTGCCAGCAGCTTGGGGCCTGGGCACGGCACCGGGGAGCTGTTTTTT.

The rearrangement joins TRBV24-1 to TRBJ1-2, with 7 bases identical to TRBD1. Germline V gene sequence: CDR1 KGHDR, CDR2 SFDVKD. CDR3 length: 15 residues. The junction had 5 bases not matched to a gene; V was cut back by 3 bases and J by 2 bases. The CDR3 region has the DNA TGTGCCACCAGTGATCCCCAGACAGGGAACTATGGCTACACCTTC. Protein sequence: CATSDPQTGNYGYTF.

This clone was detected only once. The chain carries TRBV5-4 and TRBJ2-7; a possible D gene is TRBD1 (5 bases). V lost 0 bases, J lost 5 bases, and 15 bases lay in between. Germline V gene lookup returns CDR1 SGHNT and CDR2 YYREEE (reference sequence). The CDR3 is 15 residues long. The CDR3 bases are TGTGCCAGCAGCTTGGATGGGCAGGGCGTCCACGAGCAGTACTTC. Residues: CASSLDGQGVHEQYF.

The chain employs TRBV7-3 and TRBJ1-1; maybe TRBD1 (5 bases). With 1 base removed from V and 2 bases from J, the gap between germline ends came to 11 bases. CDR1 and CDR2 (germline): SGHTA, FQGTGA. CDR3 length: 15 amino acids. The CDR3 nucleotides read TGTGCCAGCAGCTTAATAGGCAGGGATAACACTGAAGCTTTCTTT. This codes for CASSLIGRDNTEAFF.

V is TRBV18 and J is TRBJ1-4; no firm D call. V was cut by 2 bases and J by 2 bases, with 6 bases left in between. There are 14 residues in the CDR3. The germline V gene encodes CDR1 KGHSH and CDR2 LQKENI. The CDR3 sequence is CASSPSVTNEKLFF. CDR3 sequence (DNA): TGTGCCAGCTCACCAAGCGTGACTAATGAAAAACTGTTTTTT.

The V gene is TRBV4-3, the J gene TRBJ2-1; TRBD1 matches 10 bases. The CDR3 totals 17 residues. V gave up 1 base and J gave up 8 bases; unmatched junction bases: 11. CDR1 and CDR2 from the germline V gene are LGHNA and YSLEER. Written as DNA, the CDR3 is TGCGCCAGCAGCCAAGGGGCGGGACAGGGGATGGGGTATGAGCAGTTCTTC. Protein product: CASSQGAGQGMGYEQFF.

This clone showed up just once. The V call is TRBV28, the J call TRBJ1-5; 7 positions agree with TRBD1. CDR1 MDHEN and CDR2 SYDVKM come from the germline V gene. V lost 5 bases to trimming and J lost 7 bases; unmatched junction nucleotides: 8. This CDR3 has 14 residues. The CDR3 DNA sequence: TGTGCCAGCAGTGAAAACAGGGGAATGCAGCCCCAGCATTTT. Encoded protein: CASSENRGMQPQHF.

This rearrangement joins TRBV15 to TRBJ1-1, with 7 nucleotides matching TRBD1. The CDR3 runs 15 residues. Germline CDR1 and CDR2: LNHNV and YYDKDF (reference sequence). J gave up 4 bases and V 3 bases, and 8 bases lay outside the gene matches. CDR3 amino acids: CATSSKDRVGTEAFF. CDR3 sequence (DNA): TGTGCCACCAGCAGTAAAGACAGGGTAGGCACTGAAGCTTTCTTT. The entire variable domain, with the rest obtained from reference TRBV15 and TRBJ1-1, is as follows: DAMVIQNPRYQVTQFGKPVTLSCSQTLNHNVMYWYQQKSSQAPKLLFHYYDKDFNNEADTPDNFQSRRPNTSFCFLDIRSPGLGDTAMYLCATSSKDRVGTEAFFGQGTRLTVV.

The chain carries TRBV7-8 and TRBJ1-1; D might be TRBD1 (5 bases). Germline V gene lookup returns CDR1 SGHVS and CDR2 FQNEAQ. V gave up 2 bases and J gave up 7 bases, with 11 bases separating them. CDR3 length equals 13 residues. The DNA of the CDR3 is TGTGCCAGCAGCTTATTCGGGCAGGGTGAAGCTTTCTTT. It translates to CASSLFGQGEAFF.

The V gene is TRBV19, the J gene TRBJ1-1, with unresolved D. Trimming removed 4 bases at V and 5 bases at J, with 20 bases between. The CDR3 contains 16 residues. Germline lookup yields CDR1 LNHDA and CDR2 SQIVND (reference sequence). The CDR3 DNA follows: TGTGCCAGTAGTACCCCGAACAGATCCGGGAATACTGAAGCTTTCTTT. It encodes CASSTPNRSGNTEAFF.

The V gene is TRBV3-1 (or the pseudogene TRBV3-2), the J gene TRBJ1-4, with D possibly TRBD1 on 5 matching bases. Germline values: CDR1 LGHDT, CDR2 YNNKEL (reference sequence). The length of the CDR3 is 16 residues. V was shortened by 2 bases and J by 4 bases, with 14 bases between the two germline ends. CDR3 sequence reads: CASSQLGGGINEKLFF. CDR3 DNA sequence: TGTGCCAGCAGCCAACTGGGGGGGGGAATTAATGAAAAACTGTTTTTT.

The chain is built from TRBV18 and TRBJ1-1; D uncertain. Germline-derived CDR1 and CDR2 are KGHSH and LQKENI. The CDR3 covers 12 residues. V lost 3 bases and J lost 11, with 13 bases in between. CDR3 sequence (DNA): TGTGCCAGCTCACCGCAACCGAGATGGGCTTTCTTT. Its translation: CASSPQPRWAFF.

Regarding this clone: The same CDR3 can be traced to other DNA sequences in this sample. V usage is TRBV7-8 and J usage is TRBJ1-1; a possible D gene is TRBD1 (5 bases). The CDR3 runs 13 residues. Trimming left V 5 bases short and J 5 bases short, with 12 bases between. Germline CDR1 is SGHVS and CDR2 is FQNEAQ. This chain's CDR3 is CASSLGGGTEAFF. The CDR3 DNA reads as TGTGCCAGCAGCCTCGGGGGGGGGACTGAAGCTTTCTTT.

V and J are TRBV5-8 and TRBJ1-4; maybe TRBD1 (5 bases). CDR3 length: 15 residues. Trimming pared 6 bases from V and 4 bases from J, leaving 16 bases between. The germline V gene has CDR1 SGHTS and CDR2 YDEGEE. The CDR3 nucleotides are TGTGCCAGCACCCCTGGGTCAGGGTTTAATGAAAAACTGTTTTTT. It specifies CASTPGSGFNEKLFF.

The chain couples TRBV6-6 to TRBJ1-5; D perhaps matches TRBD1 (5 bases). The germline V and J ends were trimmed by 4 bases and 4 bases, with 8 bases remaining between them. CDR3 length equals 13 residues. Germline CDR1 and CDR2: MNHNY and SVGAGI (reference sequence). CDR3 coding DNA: TGTGCCAGCAGTTCACAGGCTAATCAGCCCCAGCATTTT. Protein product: CASSSQANQPQHF.

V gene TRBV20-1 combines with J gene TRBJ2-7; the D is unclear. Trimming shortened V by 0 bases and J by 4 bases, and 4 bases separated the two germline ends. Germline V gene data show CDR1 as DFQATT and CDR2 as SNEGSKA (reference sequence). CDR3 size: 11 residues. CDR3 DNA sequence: TGCAGTGCTAGAGACCAGTACGAGCAGTACTTC. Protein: CSARDQYEQYF.